This TCR beta chain is drawn from a study of T cell repertoires in cytomegalovirus infection. Study context: Public signatures in TCR beta pointed to CMV infection and matching HLA type.

This clonotype has more than one count but fewer than ten. Its antigen is still unknown. TCRdb used MiXCR to reprocess the reads, holding one entry per CDR3 protein. The profile covers fewer than 65,000 distinct CDR3 sequences, with roughly 20% appearing a single time and approximately 25% taken by the ten largest. In germline, CDR1 is LNHDA, CDR2 SQIVND (reference sequence). The V and J ends lost 3 bases and 4 bases respectively, with 10 bases between them. This CDR3 has 15 residues. General study points: Carriage of CMV together with the relevant HLA was identifiable through cumulative public TCR beta family frequency.

The chain combines TRBV19 with TRBJ2-6, with D possibly matching TRBD2 (5 bases). Sample: CD8+ T cells from cultured PBMCs, taken from culture after CMV antigen stimulation. The receptor comes from a human donor in good health (CMV status not recorded). Some clones in this sample may be carry-over from other donors' samples. The DNA of the CDR3 is TGTGCCAGTAGTATCGAGGGCTCAGGGGCCAACGTCCTGACTTTC. Protein sequence: CASSIEGSGANVLTF.